A selection of T cell receptor beta chains follows, all from one sample in a study of T cells in tuberculosis. Here immunoSEQ multiplex PCR was the method, and the copy in TCRdb shows in-frame clones only, minus some. This sample has about 34,000 clones, with 80% to 95% found just once. The sample consisted of PBMCs, taken at tuberculosis diagnosis. The receptor set was obtained from an adult with tuberculosis. CDR3s include the opening cysteine and the closing phenylalanine or tryptophan. D genes are given only for firm matches. Only part of the rows carry a size: once, few, many, or a class if the clone is expanded.

TGTGCCAGCAGCCAAGAGCAATCCGATGAGCAGTTCTTC,CASSQEQSDEQFF,-,-,TRBV7-9,TRBJ2-1
TGTGCCAGCAGTAGCTCCAGGATCTTCGCGACCGGGGAGCTGTTTTTT,CASSSSRIFATGELFF,-,-,TRBV2,TRBJ2-2
TGTGCCAGCAGTTACGGGGCAGGCCACACTGAAGCTTTCTTT,CASSYGAGHTEAFF,-,-,TRBV6-5,TRBJ1-1
TGTGCCAGCAGCCAAGCCCAGGGCGAGCTCTACGAGCAGTACTTC,CASSQAQGELYEQYF,-,-,TRBV4-2,TRBJ2-7
TGTGCCTGGAGGACCCCCTTGGCTAGCGGGAGGGTCTACAATGAGCAGTTCTTC,CAWRTPLASGRVYNEQFF,-,TRBD2,TRBV30,TRBJ2-1
TGTGCCAGCAGGTCCGGGACAGGGACCTCTCAGCCCCAGCATTTT,CASRSGTGTSQPQHF,-,TRBD1,TRBV6-5,TRBJ1-5
TGCAGCGCTAGCGACAGGGACTATGGCTACACCTTC,CSASDRDYGYTF,-,TRBD1,TRBV29-1,TRBJ1-2
TGTGCCAGCAGCTTATCCCGCCGGGCGGGAGGGCCCTACGAGCAGTACTTC,CASSLSRRAGGPYEQYF,-,TRBD2,TRBV11-2,TRBJ2-7
TGTGCCTGGAGGGCCCTCTCCTATGGCTACACCTTC,CAWRALSYGYTF,-,-,TRBV30,TRBJ1-2
TGCAGCGTCGGAGGGATTCTAGTAGGGGAGCAGTACTTC,CSVGGILVGEQYF,-,-,TRBV29-1,TRBJ2-7
TGTGCCAGCAGTGACATAGCGGGGGCCAGCACAGATACGCAGTATTTT,CASSDIAGASTDTQYF,-,TRBD2,TRBV6-1,TRBJ2-3
TGCAGCGTTGTTTCCGGCTACAATGAGCAGTTCTTC,CSVVSGYNEQFF,-,-,TRBV29-1,TRBJ2-1
TGTGCCAGCAGTGAACTAGCGGGGGGGCAAGAGACCCAGTACTTC,CASSELAGGQETQYF,few,TRBD2,TRBV6-1,TRBJ2-5
TGCGCCAGCAGCTGGGACAGTTACAATGAGCAGTTCTTC,CASSWDSYNEQFF,once,TRBD1,TRBV5-1,TRBJ2-1
TGTGCCACCCGGACAGGGCTCTACAATGAGCAGTTCTTC,CATRTGLYNEQFF,-,TRBD1,TRBV10-3,TRBJ2-1
TGTGCCAGCTCACCAATGGGGACTAGCGGGGGGGAAGTTCCAGATACGCAGTATTTT,CASSPMGTSGGEVPDTQYF,-,TRBD2,TRBV18,TRBJ2-3
TGTGCCAGCAGCGTAGGAGGACAAGCTAATGAAAAACTGTTTTTT,CASSVGGQANEKLFF,-,-,TRBV9,TRBJ1-4
TGTGCCAGCAGTCTCCAGACAGGGGGCTCGGAGCAGTACTTC,CASSLQTGGSEQYF,-,TRBD1,TRBV27,TRBJ2-7
TGTGCCAGCATTAATTTCCGGACAGGGGCTACCGCCACTGAAGCTTTCTTT,CASINFRTGATATEAFF,once,TRBD1,TRBV27,TRBJ1-1
TGTGCCAGCAGTTTGCAGGGGCCCGACTATGGCTACACCTTC,CASSLQGPDYGYTF,-,-,TRBV28,TRBJ1-2
TGTGCCAGCAGGGGGACAGGCGATCCATTCTCCTCTGGAAACACCATATATTTT,CASRGTGDPFSSGNTIYF,-,TRBD1,TRBV2,TRBJ1-3
TGTGCCTGGACGGGACTCGAATACAGCGGCGTCACAGATACGCAGTATTTT,CAWTGLEYSGVTDTQYF,-,-,TRBV30,TRBJ2-3
TGTGCCAGCACGCATCAAGGGAGGCGCACTGAAGCTTTCTTT,CASTHQGRRTEAFF,-,-,TRBV28,TRBJ1-1
TGCAGCGTTCTTGGACAGGGGACATTTTCCTATGGCTACACCTTC,CSVLGQGTFSYGYTF,few,TRBD1,TRBV29-1,TRBJ1-2
TGTGCCAGCAGCCGTATTCGGGGTACGACCGCTTTCTTT,CASSRIRGTTAFF,once,-,TRBV14,TRBJ1-1
TGTGCCAGCAGCCGGGGACTAGCGGGAGAGTACACAGATACGCAGTATTTT,CASSRGLAGEYTDTQYF,-,TRBD2,TRBV5-4,TRBJ2-3
TGTGCCAGCAGTGAATGGGTCAGGTCGGTGGGCACCGGGGAGCTGTTTTTT,CASSEWVRSVGTGELFF,-,-,TRBV6-1,TRBJ2-2
TGTGCCAGCACCCTCCCGTCGGGGAACGGGGAGCTGTTTTTT,CASTLPSGNGELFF,-,-,TRBV28,TRBJ2-2
TGTGCCAGCAGCCCCTCTACGGGGGGCTATGGCTACACCTTC,CASSPSTGGYGYTF,-,-,TRBV9,TRBJ1-2
TGTGCCAGCAGCGTAGGCCCAGGGACCGGGGAGCTGTTTTTT,CASSVGPGTGELFF,once,-,TRBV9,TRBJ2-2
TGTGCCAGCAGAGGACGGGACACAGATACGCAGTATTTT,CASRGRDTDTQYF,-,-,TRBV6-6,TRBJ2-3
TGTGCCAGCAGCGTAGCCGGGGGACTGAACACTGAAGCTTTCTTT,CASSVAGGLNTEAFF,-,-,TRBV9,TRBJ1-1
TGCGCCAGCAGCTTGGGTCGGTTCGGGGCATCAGGGGATGAGCAGTTCTTC,CASSLGRFGASGDEQFF,-,-,TRBV5-1,TRBJ2-1
TGTGCCAGCAGAACGGACAGGGGACTCCCGACAAGTCAGCCCCAGCATTTT,CASRTDRGLPTSQPQHF,once,TRBD1,TRBV28,TRBJ1-5
TGTGCCAGCAGCCCACCGGGGGGAGATACGCAGTATTTT,CASSPPGGDTQYF,once,TRBD2,TRBV7-8,TRBJ2-3
TGTGCCAGCAGCGTAGCACAGGGGGCGGGGGAGACCCAGTACTTC,CASSVAQGAGETQYF,-,TRBD1,TRBV9,TRBJ2-5
TGTGCCAGCAGTTTAGAGGGACTAGCGGGGGTTTACAATGAGCAGTTCTTC,CASSLEGLAGVYNEQFF,-,TRBD2,TRBV27,TRBJ2-1
TGTGCCAGTAATTTTGGGACAGGGGTGTTTCAGCCCCAGCATTTT,CASNFGTGVFQPQHF,-,TRBD1,TRBV19,TRBJ1-5
TGTGCCAGCAGTCCCTTACAGGCCTACGAGCAGTACTTC,CASSPLQAYEQYF,-,-,TRBV28,TRBJ2-7
TGTGCCAGCCACGAACAGGGGGCCAGGAATGAGCAGTTCTTC,CASHEQGARNEQFF,-,TRBD1,TRBV2,TRBJ2-1
TGTGCCAGCAGCCTGACAGGGTCTGGATCTTATGGCTACACCTTC,CASSLTGSGSYGYTF,-,TRBD1,TRBV5-8,TRBJ1-2
TGTGCCAGCAGCGGGACAGGGGGTCAGCCCCAGCATTTT,CASSGTGGQPQHF,once,TRBD1,TRBV5-6,TRBJ1-5
TGTGCCAGCACAGGGCTAGGGACAGATACGCAGTATTTT,CASTGLGTDTQYF,-,-,TRBV7-9,TRBJ2-3
TGCAGCGGGCCCGCAACAACTAATGAAAAACTGTTTTTT,CSGPATTNEKLFF,-,-,TRBV29-1,TRBJ1-4
TGTGCCAGCAGTGGGGGAGGGAGTGAAAAACTGTTTTTT,CASSGGGSEKLFF,-,-,TRBV28,TRBJ1-4
TGCGCCAGCAGCCTATTCGGGGGAAACACTGAAGCTTTCTTT,CASSLFGGNTEAFF,-,-,TRBV5-1,TRBJ1-1